This TCR beta chain was observed in a study of beta chain features in type 1 diabetes. Study at large: All of the samples together had 107,917,701 sorted cells examined. Notes on the study in general: Moderately but significantly shorter TCRB CDR3s were found in Type 1 diabetes patients in all four CD4+ subsets. The study found fewer insertions and more deletions at VDJ junctions in type 1 diabetes patients.

The CDR3 covers 16 residues. Germline CDR1 and CDR2: GTSNPN and SVGIG (reference sequence). Trimming stripped 0 bases from V and 2 bases from J, with 14 bases between. Every bit of the isolated RNA underwent reverse transcription, so sequencing read expressed TCRB transcripts. Assay used: immunoSEQ multiplex PCR; TCRdb lists only in-frame clones, some missing. The sample lists hundreds of thousands of clones, about 14% occurring once. Concerning this clone itself: Antigen specificity is unknown.

The genes are TRBV30 and TRBJ1-5, with D unclear. This receptor was obtained from a young man in good health. The specimen was naive CD4+ T cells from blood. The CDR3: CAWSVTRGSGNQPQHF. The CDR3 DNA sequence: TGTGCCTGGAGTGTAACCCGAGGGTCGGGCAATCAGCCCCAGCATTTT.